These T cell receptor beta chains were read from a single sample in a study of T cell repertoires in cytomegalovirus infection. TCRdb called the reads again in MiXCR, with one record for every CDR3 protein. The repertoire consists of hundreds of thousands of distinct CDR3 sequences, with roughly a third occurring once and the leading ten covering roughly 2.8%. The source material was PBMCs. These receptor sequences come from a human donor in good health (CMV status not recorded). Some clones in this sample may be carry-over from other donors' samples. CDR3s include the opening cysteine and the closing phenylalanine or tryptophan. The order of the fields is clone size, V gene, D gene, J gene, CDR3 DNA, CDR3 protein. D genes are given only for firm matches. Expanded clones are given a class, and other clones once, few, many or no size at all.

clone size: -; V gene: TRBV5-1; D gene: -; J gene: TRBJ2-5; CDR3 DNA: TGCGCCAGCAGCATCGGCCCCGCGGACGGGCAAGAGACCCCGTACTTC; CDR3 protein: CASSIGPADGQETPYF
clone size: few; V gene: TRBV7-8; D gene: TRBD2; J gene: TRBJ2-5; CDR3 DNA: TGTGCCAGCACCCTAAAAGGAGGGCGGGGGACCCCACAAGAGACCCAGTACTTC; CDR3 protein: CASTLKGGRGTPQETQYF
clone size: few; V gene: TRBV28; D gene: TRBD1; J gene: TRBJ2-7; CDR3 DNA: TGTGCCAGCACCAGACCGGGACAGCCCTCCTACGAGCAGTACTTC; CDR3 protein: CASTRPGQPSYEQYF
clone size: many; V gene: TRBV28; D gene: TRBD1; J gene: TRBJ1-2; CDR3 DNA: TGTGCCAGCAGTCCTCCGGTGGTCCGGGACAGGGCCGATGGCTACACCTTC; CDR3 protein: CASSPPVVRDRADGYTF
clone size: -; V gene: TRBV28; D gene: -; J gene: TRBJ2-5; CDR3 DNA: TGTGCCAGTAAGGACCAAGAGACCCAGTACTTC; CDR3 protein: CASKDQETQYF
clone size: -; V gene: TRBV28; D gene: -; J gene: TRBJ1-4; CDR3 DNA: TGTGCAAGCAGCTCCCCCCCTGGCCACGGGGACGAAAAAATGTTTTTT; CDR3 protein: CASSSPPGHGDEKMFF
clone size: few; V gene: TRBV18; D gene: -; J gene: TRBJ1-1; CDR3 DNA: TGTGCCAGCTCACCACTAAAGGTTGGGAGAAGTTCAGAAATGAACACTGAAGCTTTCTTT; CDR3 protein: CASSPLKVGRSSEMNTEAFF
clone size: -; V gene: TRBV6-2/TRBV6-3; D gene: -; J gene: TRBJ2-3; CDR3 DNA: TGTGCCAGCAGTTGGAAGGGGGGGCACAGCACAGATACGCAGTATTTT; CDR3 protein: CASSWKGGHSTDTQYF
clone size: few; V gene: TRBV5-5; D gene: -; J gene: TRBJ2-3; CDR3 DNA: TGTGCCAGCAGCTTGCCTACAGGTTCCCCAGATACGCAGTATTTT; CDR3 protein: CASSLPTGSPDTQYF
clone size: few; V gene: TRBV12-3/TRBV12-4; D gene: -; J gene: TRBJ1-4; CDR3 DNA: TGTGCCAGCAGTCGGACAGCCTTTAATGAAAAACTGTTTTTT; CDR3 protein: CASSRTAFNEKLFF
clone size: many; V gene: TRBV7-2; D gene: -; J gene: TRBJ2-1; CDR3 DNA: TGTGCCAGCAGATTAGCCAGGAGCTCCTACAATGAGCAGTTCTTC; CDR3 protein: CASRLARSSYNEQFF
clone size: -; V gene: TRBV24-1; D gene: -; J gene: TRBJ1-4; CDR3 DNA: TGTGCCACGGGATCGACAGAACCGAATGAAAAACTGTTTTTT; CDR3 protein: CATGSTEPNEKLFF
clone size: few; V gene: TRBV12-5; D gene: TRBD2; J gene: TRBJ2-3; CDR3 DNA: TGTGCTAGTGGTTTGCAGCGGGGGCGCACAGATACGCAGTATTTT; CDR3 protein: CASGLQRGRTDTQYF
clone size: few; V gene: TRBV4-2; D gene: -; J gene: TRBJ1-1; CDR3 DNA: TGTGCCAGCAGCCAAGACTTTAGGTTTAGAGCGAACACTGAAGCTTTCTTT; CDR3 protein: CASSQDFRFRANTEAFF
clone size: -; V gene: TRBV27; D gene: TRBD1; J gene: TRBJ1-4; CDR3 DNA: TGTGCCAGCAGTTCCGCCGGGACAGGGGAAGAAAAACTGTTTTTT; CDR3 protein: CASSSAGTGEEKLFF
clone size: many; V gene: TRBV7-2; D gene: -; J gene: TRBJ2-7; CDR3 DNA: TGTGCCAGCAGCTTAAGGCCCGCCGGGGGTCCCAACGAGCAGTACTTC; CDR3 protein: CASSLRPAGGPNEQYF
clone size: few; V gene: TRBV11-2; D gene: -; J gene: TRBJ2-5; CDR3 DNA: TGTGCCAGCAGCATAAGCTGGACAGAGCAAGAGACCCAGTACTTC; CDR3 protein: CASSISWTEQETQYF
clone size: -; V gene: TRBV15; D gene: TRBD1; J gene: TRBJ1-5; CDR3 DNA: TGTGCCACCAGCAGAGAAGGGACAGAAAGGGAGCCCCAGCATTTT; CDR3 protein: CATSREGTEREPQHF
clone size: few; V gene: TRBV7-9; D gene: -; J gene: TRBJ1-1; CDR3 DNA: TGTGCCAGCAGCTTTTCGGCAGGAAACACTGAAGCTTTCTTT; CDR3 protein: CASSFSAGNTEAFF
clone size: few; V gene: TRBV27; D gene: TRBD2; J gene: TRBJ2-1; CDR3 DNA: TGTGCCAGCAGTCCCATCGGGACTAGCGGAGTGGGGGAGCAGTTCTTC; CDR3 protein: CASSPIGTSGVGEQFF
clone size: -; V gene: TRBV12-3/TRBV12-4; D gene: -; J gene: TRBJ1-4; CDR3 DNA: TGTGCCAGCAGCCCCGGAGGGAAACTGTTTTTT; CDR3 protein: CASSPGGKLFF
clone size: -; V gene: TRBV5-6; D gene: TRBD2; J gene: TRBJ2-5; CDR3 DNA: TGTGCCAGCAGCTTTAGCGGGAGTCTCCAAGAGACCCAGTACTTC; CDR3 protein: CASSFSGSLQETQYF
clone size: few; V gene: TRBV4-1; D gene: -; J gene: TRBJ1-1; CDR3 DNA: TGCGCCAGCAGCCAAGTGGGAGCGGCTGAAGCTTTCTTT; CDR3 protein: CASSQVGAAEAFF
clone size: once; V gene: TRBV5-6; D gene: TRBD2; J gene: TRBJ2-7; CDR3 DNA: TGTGCCAGCAGCTTAGGTCGACTAGCGGTCTACGAGCATTACTTC; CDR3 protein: CASSLGRLAVYEHYF
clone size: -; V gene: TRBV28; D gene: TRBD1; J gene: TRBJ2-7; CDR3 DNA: TGTGCCAGCAGTTTCACTGGACAGGGGGTATCCTACGAGCAGTACTTC; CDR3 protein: CASSFTGQGVSYEQYF
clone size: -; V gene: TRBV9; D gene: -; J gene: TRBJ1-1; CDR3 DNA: TGTGCCAGCAGCGTAGGTATTGTTAGCACTGAAGCTTTCTTT; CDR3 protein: CASSVGIVSTEAFF
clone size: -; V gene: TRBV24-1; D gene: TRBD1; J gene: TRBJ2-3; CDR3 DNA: TGTGCCACCAGTGATCCGCAGACAGGGGACCAGTCAGATACGCAGTATTTT; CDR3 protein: CATSDPQTGDQSDTQYF
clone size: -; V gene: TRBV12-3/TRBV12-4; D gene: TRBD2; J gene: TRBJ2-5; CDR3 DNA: TGTGCCAGCAGGGAGTTAGCGGGGAGTCAAGAGACCCAGTACTTC; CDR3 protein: CASRELAGSQETQYF
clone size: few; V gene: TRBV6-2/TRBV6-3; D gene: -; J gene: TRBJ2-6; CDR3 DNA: TGTGCCTGTTACTCTGGGGCCAACGTCCTGACTTTC; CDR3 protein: CACYSGANVLTF
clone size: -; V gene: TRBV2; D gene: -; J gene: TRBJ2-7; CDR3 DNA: TGTGCCAGCAGTCGCCAGGATACGTACGCGCAGTACTTC; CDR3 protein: CASSRQDTYAQYF
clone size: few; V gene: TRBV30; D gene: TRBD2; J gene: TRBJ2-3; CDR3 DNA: TGTGCCTGGAGTTATAGCGGGGGATTTGATACGCAGTATTTT; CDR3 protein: CAWSYSGGFDTQYF
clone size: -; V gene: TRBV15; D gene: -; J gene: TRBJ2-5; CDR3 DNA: TGTGCCACCAGCAGAGATTCCGCAGGGACCGAAGAGACCCAGTACTTC; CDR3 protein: CATSRDSAGTEETQYF
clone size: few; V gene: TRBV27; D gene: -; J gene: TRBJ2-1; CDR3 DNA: TGTGCCAGCAGTTCTTGGGGGACGTACTACAATGAGCAGTTCTTC; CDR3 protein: CASSSWGTYYNEQFF
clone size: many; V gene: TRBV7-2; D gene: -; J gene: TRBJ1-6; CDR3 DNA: TGTGCCAGCAGCGATAATCAGGGGACCTCCTATAATTCACCCCTCCACTTT; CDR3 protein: CASSDNQGTSYNSPLHF
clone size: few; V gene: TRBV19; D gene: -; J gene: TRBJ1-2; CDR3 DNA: TGTGCCAGTAGTTCCCGGACAGTAGCTAACTATGGCTACACCTTC; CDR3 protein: CASSSRTVANYGYTF
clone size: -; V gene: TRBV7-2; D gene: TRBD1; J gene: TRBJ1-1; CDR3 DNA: TGTGCCAGCAGCTCGGACAGGGGGGGAACTGAAGCTTTCTTT; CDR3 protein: CASSSDRGGTEAFF